A selection of T cell receptor beta chains follows, all from one sample in a study of blood T cell repertoires in COVID-19. Generated by immunoSEQ multiplex PCR, the TCRdb table keeps only in-frame clones and is missing some. The sample contains tens of thousands of clones, roughly 81% of which appear only once. The source material was peripheral blood. All receptors come from a woman in her 70s in a cohort sampled during active COVID-19. Both conserved end residues are part of each CDR3. The order of the fields is V gene, clone size, D gene, J gene, CDR3 DNA, CDR3 protein. A D gene is named only where the DNA matches it firmly. Rows may omit the clone size; those that give it use once, few, many or a size class.

>TRBV4-3|.|.|TRBJ2-6
TGCGCCAGCAGCCAACAAAGGAGCGCTGGGGCCAACGTCCTGACTTTC
CASSQQRSAGANVLTF
>TRBV6-5|.|TRBD2|TRBJ2-7
TGTGCCAGCAGTTACTCGGGAGGGGTAGGGTACGAGCAGTACTTC
CASSYSGGVGYEQYF
>TRBV24-1|medium-sized|.|TRBJ1-2
TGTGCCACCAGTGATTCGGACAGCTATGGCTACACCTTC
CATSDSDSYGYTF
>TRBV28|once|.|TRBJ1-5
TGTGCCAGCAGCCGTACTTCCAGGATTAGCAATCAGCCCCAGCATTTT
CASSRTSRISNQPQHF
>TRBV24-1|.|.|TRBJ2-3
TGTGCCACCAGTGATCGGGGCGGGATAGAGGGTACGCAGTATTTT
CATSDRGGIEGTQYF
>TRBV28|.|.|TRBJ2-7
TGTGCCAGCAGTTTGGGCGAATGGGAGCAGTACTTC
CASSLGEWEQYF
>TRBV6-5|.|TRBD1|TRBJ1-5
TGTGCCAGCAGGACAGGGGACAATCAGCCCCAGCATTTT
CASRTGDNQPQHF
>TRBV5-1|.|TRBD1|TRBJ2-1
TGCGCCAGCAGCCGGATCGACAGGGCGGAGCAGTTCTTC
CASSRIDRAEQFF
>TRBV28|.|TRBD2|TRBJ2-3
TGTGCCAGCAGCCCCTTAGGACTAGCGGAAGATACGCAGTATTTT
CASSPLGLAEDTQYF
>TRBV2|once|.|TRBJ1-6
TGTGCCAGCAAGATGGCCAACTCACCCCTCCACTTT
CASKMANSPLHF
>TRBV10-1|.|TRBD1|TRBJ2-7
TGCGCCAGCAGTGGGGGACAGGGTGGCTCCTACGAGCAGTACTTC
CASSGGQGGSYEQYF
>TRBV7-2|once|TRBD1|TRBJ2-2
TGTGCCAGCAGCACCAGGGGGCTGGGCACCGGGGAGCTGTTTTTT
CASSTRGLGTGELFF
>TRBV7-9|few|.|TRBJ1-4
TGTGCCAGCAGCCCCGAAGGAGGCGCTAATGAAAAACTGTTTTTT
CASSPEGGANEKLFF
>TRBV6-2/TRBV6-3|.|TRBD2|TRBJ2-3
TGTGCCAGCAGTTACCGGGAGGGCCCAGATACGCAGTATTTT
CASSYREGPDTQYF
>TRBV5-4|once|.|TRBJ2-7
TGTGCCAGCAGCCCCCTGCCGGGAACCTACGAGCAGTACTTC
CASSPLPGTYEQYF
>TRBV29-1|.|TRBD2|TRBJ2-7
TGCAGCGTTGAAGATTTGGGGACTAGCGGGAGCTTCGAGCAGTACTTC
CSVEDLGTSGSFEQYF
>TRBV7-9|.|TRBD2|TRBJ2-7
TGTGCCAGCAGCTTTGAGGTGTACCCGGGAGGGCGACTCCACGAGCAGTACTTC
CASSFEVYPGGRLHEQYF
>TRBV30|.|TRBD1|TRBJ2-7
TGTGCCTGGAGAAAACCCGACAGGGGTGACTACGAGCAGTACTTC
CAWRKPDRGDYEQYF
>TRBV10-2|.|TRBD1|TRBJ1-3
TGCGCCAGCAGAACAGGGGCAGGTGCTGGAAACACCATATATTTT
CASRTGAGAGNTIYF
>TRBV30|.|.|TRBJ2-1
TGTGCCTGCACCAGTCAAGAGGAGGCCCCAACGTTCTTC
CACTSQEEAPTFF
>TRBV9|.|TRBD2|TRBJ2-5
TGTGCCAGCAGCGCGGGGACTAGCGGGAGGCAAGAGACCCAGTACTTC
CASSAGTSGRQETQYF
>TRBV3-1/TRBV3-2|.|.|TRBJ1-1
TGTGCCAGCAGCCAAGGGAAGGGGACAGAAGCTTTCTTT
CASSQGKGTEAFF
>TRBV4-1|.|.|TRBJ2-7
TGCGCCAGCAGCCAAGCGAGACAGTTCTACGAGCAGTACTTC
CASSQARQFYEQYF
>TRBV21-1|.|.|TRBJ2-4
.
CASSKWGQGSNLAKNIQYF
>TRBV21-1|.|.|TRBJ2-7
TGTGCCAGCAGCAAAGGGGGGGGCCCCGCCAACTACGAGCAGTACTTC
CASSKGGGPANYEQYF
>TRBV5-1|once|TRBD1|TRBJ2-5
TGCGCCAGCAGCTCAATTTCAGGGACAGGGCAAGAGACCCAGTACTTC
CASSSISGTGQETQYF
>TRBV29-1|.|TRBD1|TRBJ2-2
TGCAGCGTTCGACAGGGCCAAGGGAACACCGGGGAGCTGTTTTTT
CSVRQGQGNTGELFF
>TRBV28|.|TRBD1|TRBJ1-2
TGTGCCAGCAGTTTAGGGGGACAGGGCTCTACCTTC
CASSLGGQGSTF
>TRBV6-5|.|.|TRBJ1-1
TGTGCCAGCAGTCTATCGACAGGCAACACTGAAGCTTTCTTT
CASSLSTGNTEAFF
>TRBV7-2|.|TRBD1|TRBJ2-5
TGTGCCAGCAGCTTGGAGGGACAGGGGGCGCGGGAGACCCAGTACTTC
CASSLEGQGARETQYF
>TRBV7-9|once|.|TRBJ2-3
TGTGCCAGCAGCTTACCTGGGTCCTCAGGAACAGATACGCAGTATTTT
CASSLPGSSGTDTQYF
>TRBV28|.|.|TRBJ1-4
TGTGCCAGCAGTACCCCACAGGGCCCCTTTGAAAAACTGTTTTTT
CASSTPQGPFEKLFF
>TRBV3-1/TRBV3-2|.|.|TRBJ2-2
TGTGCCAGCAGCCAAGATCGGGGGACAGCGATCACCGGGGAGCTGTTTTTT
CASSQDRGTAITGELFF
>TRBV11-3|few|.|TRBJ2-1
TGTGCCAGCAGCTATCAGGTTGGCCATGAGCAGTTCTTC
CASSYQVGHEQFF
>TRBV18|.|.|TRBJ2-7
TGTGCCAGCTCACCACCGTCCACATTACGTGTCGAGCAGTACTTC
CASSPPSTLRVEQYF
>TRBV5-1|few|TRBD2|TRBJ2-3
TGCGCCAGCAGCCGGACTAGAGAGGGGCCAGATACGCAGTATTTT
CASSRTREGPDTQYF
>TRBV3-1/TRBV3-2|.|.|TRBJ1-1
TGTGCCAGCAGCCAAGTTGAGGGCACTGAAGCTTTCTTT
CASSQVEGTEAFF
>TRBV7-9|.|.|TRBJ1-4
TGTGCCAGCAGCCTCGGGGAGCTGGGATATGAAAAACTGTTTTTT
CASSLGELGYEKLFF
>TRBV6-2/TRBV6-3|.|TRBD2|TRBJ2-7
TGTGCCAGCAGTAGACAACCGGGACTAGCGGGAGAAGGGGAGGAGCAGTACTTC
CASSRQPGLAGEGEEQYF
>TRBV5-4|.|TRBD2|TRBJ2-2
TGTGCCAGCAGCGCCCGAGCGGGAGGCGACACCGGGGAGCTGTTTTTT
CASSARAGGDTGELFF
>TRBV18|.|.|TRBJ1-1
TGTGCCAGCTCACCGCGTGTGAGTGACACTGAAGCTTTCTTT
CASSPRVSDTEAFF
>TRBV2|.|.|TRBJ1-5
TGTGCCAGCAGTGAATTTTTGACAGTTGGTCAGCCCCAGCATTTT
CASSEFLTVGQPQHF
>TRBV28|.|.|TRBJ1-2
TGTGCCAGCAGTTTAGGGCAGGGCTATGGCTACACCTTC
CASSLGQGYGYTF
>TRBV7-2|.|TRBD1|TRBJ1-6
TGTGCCAGCAGCCTAGACAGGGGGCCCCTCCACTTT
CASSLDRGPLHF
>TRBV19|.|.|TRBJ1-2
TGTGCCAGTATTTCCCTGACGGATGTAAAGGAGGGTAACTATGGCTACACCTTC
CASISLTDVKEGNYGYTF
>TRBV28|.|.|TRBJ2-7
TGTGCCAGCAGTTTGGCACGCGGCTACGAGCAGTACTTC
CASSLARGYEQYF
>TRBV3-1/TRBV3-2|.|.|TRBJ1-5
TGTGCCAGCAGCCAAGACAGGGGCAATCAGCCCCAGCATTTT
CASSQDRGNQPQHF